This T cell receptor (beta chain) was recorded in a study of blood T cells in healthy people across ages. Notes on the study in general: Since the PBMCs were unsorted, naive and antigen-experienced cells could not be conclusively compared. Measured against age, TCR beta diversity per million T cells decreased in a roughly linear manner. Diversity figures based on one million T cells were deemed too low.

As concerns this clonotype: The antigen remains undetermined. Mismatch with germline at one junction end may stem from a read error.

Germline V gene lookup returns CDR1 KGHSH and CDR2 LQKENI. This CDR3 contains 15 residues. With a J-beta primer mix and a sample-barcoded 5' primer, a second PCR ran roughly 6 to 12 cycles. A template-switch adaptor containing 12 random nucleotides labeled each cDNA molecule. TCRdb reprocessed the 5' RACE reads via MiXCR and lists one record per CDR3 protein. The profile shows some 1,800,000 distinct CDR3 sequences, more than 35% of them singletons. This chain links TRBV18 with TRBJ2-5, with 15 nucleotides matching TRBD2. The TCR was taken from a human donor in good health. Sequenced: blood. CDR3 nucleotide sequence: TGTGCCAGCCCACCCCGGACTAGCGGGGGGGAAGAGCAGTACTTC. Encoded protein: CASPPRTSGGEEQYF.